This T cell receptor (beta chain) originates from a study of vaccination effects on CD4 cells after COVID-19 (dated 2022 in TCRdb). In terms of the full investigation: To identify antigen-specific CD4+ T cell clonotypes by their expansion, the ViraFEST assay first stimulated PBMC with viral peptide pools and then applied TCR sequencing. Post-vaccine samples across the study were collected a median of 72 days after the second dose, with a range of 14 to 241. Fewer than 2.5 million PBMC per well were cultured in IMDM with about 5.1% human AB serum, 10 IU/ml IL-2 and gentamicin, plus 10 ug/ml peptides. The study compared SARS-CoV-2 spike-specific CD4+ TCR repertoires before and after mRNA vaccination in COVID-19 convalescent patients and infection-naive vaccine recipients. The full study included 10 COVID-19 convalescent patients and several SARS-CoV-2-naive healthy vaccine recipients. The Oncomine TCR Beta short-read assay on an Illumina iSeq 100 was used to sequence cultures from other donors in the study. Beyond this particular receptor, the publication reports: Both infection-induced and vaccine-induced clones contracted markedly at late post-vaccination timepoints, which is consistent with waning T cell responses. Among healthy vaccine recipients, nearly all vaccine-induced clones were SARS-CoV-2 mono-reactive, and just 1 of 255 was cross-reactive with common cold coronaviruses. Limitations of the study were the small number of convalescent patients and the absence of early post-infection timepoints.

Looking up the germline V gene (reference sequence) yields CDR1 SGHNT and CDR2 YYREEE. The CDR3, cysteine through phenylalanine, is 16 amino acids long. The only DNA kept is the CDR3, 48 bases in frame from the first base. A distance of 23 bases separates the germline ends of V and J, which lose 0 bases and 11 bases respectively. On this clone itself: Its recognized antigen is unknown. It has no much larger one-base neighbor in the sample; base qualities were not kept.

After roughly 11 days of culture, CD4+ T cells were isolated with the EasySep CD4+ T cell isolation kit. Each participant received two doses of an mRNA SARS-CoV-2 vaccine, either BNT162b2 or mRNA-1273. The absence of prior SARS-CoV-2 infection in healthy vaccine recipients was confirmed by negative nucleocapsid antibodies before and after vaccination. On days 3 and 7, half of the culture medium was replaced with fresh IL-2-containing medium. Unless otherwise noted, each peptide stimulation condition was cultured in triplicate wells. Using Ficoll-Paque Plus gradient centrifugation, PBMC were separated from whole blood and then either used fresh or cryopreserved at -140C. The QIAamp micro DNA kit was used to extract genomic DNA from the cultured CD4+ T cells. The library came from the immunoSEQ multiplex PCR assay. DNA from the cultured and isolated CD4+ T cells underwent TCR beta CDR3 sequencing. The source study handled its data this way. Non-productive TCR sequences were discarded, and reads were trimmed to the CDR3 region, with only CDR3s of 7 or more amino acids retained. The MANAFEST web app was used to pick out antigen-specific clonotypes by comparing their expansion in peptide wells with that in reference cultures. To be called positive, a clone needed expansion at FDR<0.05 compared with the reference and with all other wells, an odds ratio greater than 5, and a frequency greater than 0.1% in two replicate wells. A clonotype was called cross-reactive if it was significantly expanded both in SARS-CoV-2 spike wells and in at least one common cold coronavirus spike condition. CDR3 similarity was assessed by Levenshtein distance using the stringdist R package, and unrooted trees were constructed with ape in R 3.6.1. As stored in TCRdb, this immuneACCESS dataset retains in-frame rearrangements with V and J assigned. A fraction of the clones does not appear; measured against another copy, unresolved V genes explain less than half of the discrepancy, and the remainder lacks a known reason. V and J calls and clone size are those listed in that table; D and trimming were worked out from the DNA. This sample is represented by around 50,000 clones; 55% to 75% of them were singletons. Of the sample, 7% falls within the top ten clones.

The chain is assembled from TRBV5-4 and TRBJ1-1; perhaps TRBD1 is the D gene, with 6 bases matching. The sequence derives from a human donor who received a COVID-19 vaccine. The specimen comprised CD4+ T cells from PBMCs cultured without peptide, sampled after COVID-19 vaccination. The CDR3 region has the sequence CASSLAAGGRRVDAFF. The DNA sequence is TGTGCCAGCAGCTTGGCCGCCGGGGGCCGCCGGGTAGACGCTTTCTTT.